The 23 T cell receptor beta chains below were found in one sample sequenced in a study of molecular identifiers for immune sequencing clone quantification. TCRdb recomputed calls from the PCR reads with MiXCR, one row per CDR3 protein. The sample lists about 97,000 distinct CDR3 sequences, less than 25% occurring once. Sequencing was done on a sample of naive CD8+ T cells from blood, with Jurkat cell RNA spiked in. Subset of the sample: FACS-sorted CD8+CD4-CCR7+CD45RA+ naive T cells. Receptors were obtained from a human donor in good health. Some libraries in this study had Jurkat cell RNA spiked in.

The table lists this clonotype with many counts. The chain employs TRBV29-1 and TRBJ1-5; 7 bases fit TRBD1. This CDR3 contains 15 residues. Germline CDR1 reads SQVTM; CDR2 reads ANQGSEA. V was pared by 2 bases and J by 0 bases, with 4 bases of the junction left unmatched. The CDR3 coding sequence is TGCAGCGTTGAAACAGGGGAGGGTAGCAATCAGCCCCAGCATTTT. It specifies CSVETGEGSNQPQHF.

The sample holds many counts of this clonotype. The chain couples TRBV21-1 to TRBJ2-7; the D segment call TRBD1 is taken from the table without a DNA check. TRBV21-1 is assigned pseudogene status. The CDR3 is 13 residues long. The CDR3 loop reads CASSRDRHYEQYF. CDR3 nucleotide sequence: TGTGCCAGCAGCAGAGACAGGCACTACGAGCAGTACTTC.

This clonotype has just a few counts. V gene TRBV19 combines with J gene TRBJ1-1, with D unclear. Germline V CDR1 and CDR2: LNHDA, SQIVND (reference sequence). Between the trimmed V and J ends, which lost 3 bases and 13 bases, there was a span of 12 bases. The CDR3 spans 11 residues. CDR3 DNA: TGTGCCAGTAGTATCGGGGTCGCAGTTTTCTTT. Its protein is CASSIGVAVFF.

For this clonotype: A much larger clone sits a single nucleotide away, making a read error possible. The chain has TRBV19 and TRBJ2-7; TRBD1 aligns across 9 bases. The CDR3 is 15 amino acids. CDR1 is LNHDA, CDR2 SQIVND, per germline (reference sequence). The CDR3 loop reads CAGSPGTGISYEQYF. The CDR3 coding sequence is TGTGCCGGTAGTCCCGGGACAGGGATCTCCTACGAGCAGTACTTC.

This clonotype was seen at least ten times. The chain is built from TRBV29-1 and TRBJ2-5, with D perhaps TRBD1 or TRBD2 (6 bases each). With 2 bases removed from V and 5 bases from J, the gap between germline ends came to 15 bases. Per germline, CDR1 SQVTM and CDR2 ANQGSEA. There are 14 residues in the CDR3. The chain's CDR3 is CSVERGLGVETQYF. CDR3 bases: TGCAGCGTTGAACGGGGGCTAGGAGTGGAGACCCAGTACTTC.

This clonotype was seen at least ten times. The CDR3 DNA is TGTGCCAGCAGCCAAGAGACGGGGCCCGCGACCCAGTACTTC. Translated, it gives CASSQETGPATQYF. The chain combines TRBV3-1 with TRBJ2-5, with D perhaps TRBD1 or TRBD2 (5 bases each). CDR3 length: 14 residues. Between the trimmed V and J ends, which lost 0 bases and 7 bases, there was a span of 12 bases. CDR1 is LGHDT and CDR2 is YNNKEL in the germline V gene (reference sequence).

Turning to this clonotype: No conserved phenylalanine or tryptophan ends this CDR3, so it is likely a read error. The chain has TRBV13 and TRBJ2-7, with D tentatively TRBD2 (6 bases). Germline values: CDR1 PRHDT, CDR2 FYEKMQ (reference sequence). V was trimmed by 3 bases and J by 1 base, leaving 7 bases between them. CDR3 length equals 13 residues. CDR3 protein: CASSLGGSYEQYS. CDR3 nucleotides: TGTGCCAGCAGCTTGGGGGGTTCCTACGAGCAGTACTCC.

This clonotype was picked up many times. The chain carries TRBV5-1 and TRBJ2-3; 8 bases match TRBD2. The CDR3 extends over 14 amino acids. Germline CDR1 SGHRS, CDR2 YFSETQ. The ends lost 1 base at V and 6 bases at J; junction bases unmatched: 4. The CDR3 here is CASSLLSGSDTQYF. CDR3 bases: TGCGCCAGCAGCTTGCTGAGCGGGAGTGATACGCAGTATTTT.

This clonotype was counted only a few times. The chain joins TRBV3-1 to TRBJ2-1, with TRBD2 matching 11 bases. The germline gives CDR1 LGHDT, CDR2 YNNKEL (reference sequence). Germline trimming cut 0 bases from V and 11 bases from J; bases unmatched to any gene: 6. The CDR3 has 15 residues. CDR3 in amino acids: CASSQEQTTSGKQFF. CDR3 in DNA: TGTGCCAGCAGCCAAGAACAGACGACTAGCGGGAAGCAGTTCTTC.

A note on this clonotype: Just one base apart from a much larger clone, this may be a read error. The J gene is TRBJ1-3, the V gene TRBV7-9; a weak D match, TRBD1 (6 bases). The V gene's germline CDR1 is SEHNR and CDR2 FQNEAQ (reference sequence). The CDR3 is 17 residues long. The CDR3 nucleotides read TGTGCCAGCAGCCCAACTCCAGGGGCTCTAGCTGGAGACACCATATATTTT. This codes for CASSPTPGALAGDTIYF.

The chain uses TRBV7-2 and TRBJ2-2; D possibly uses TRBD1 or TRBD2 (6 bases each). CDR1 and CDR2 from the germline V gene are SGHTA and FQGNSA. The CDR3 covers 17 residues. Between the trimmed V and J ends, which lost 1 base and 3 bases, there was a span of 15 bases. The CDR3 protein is CASSLGFGGLDTGELFF. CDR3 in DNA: TGTGCCAGCAGCTTAGGTTTTGGGGGGCTGGACACCGGGGAGCTGTTTTTT.

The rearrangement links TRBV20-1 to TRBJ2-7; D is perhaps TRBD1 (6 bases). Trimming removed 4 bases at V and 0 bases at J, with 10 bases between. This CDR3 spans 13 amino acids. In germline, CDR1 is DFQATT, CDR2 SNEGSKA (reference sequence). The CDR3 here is CSATGQISYEQYF. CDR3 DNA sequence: TGCAGTGCTACTGGACAGATCTCCTACGAGCAGTACTTC.

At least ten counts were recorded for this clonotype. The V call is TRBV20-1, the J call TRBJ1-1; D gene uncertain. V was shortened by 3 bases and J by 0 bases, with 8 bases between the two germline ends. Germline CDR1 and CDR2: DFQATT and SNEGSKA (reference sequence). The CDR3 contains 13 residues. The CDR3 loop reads CSARREMNTEAFF. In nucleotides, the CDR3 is TGCAGTGCTAGGCGGGAGATGAACACTGAAGCTTTCTTT.

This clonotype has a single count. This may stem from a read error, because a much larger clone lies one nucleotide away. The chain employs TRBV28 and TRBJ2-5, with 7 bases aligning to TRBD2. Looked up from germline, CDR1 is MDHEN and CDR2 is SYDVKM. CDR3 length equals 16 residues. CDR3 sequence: CASSSLGSLGGETQHF. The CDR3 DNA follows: TGTGCCAGCAGTAGCCTCGGGTCCCTTGGGGGGGAGACCCAGCACTTC.

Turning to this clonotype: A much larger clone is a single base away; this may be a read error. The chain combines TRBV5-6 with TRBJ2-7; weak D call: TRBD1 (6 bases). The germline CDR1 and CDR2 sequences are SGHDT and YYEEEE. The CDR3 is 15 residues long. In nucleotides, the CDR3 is TGTGCCAGCAGCTTGGCTTACAGGGACGCCTACAAGCAGTACTTC. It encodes CASSLAYRDAYKQYF.

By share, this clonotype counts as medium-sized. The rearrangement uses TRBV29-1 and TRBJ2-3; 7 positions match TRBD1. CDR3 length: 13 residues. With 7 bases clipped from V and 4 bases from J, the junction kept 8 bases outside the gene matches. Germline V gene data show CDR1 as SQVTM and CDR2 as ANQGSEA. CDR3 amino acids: CSATLGGPDTQYF. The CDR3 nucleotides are TGCAGCGCCACGCTAGGGGGCCCAGATACGCAGTATTTT.

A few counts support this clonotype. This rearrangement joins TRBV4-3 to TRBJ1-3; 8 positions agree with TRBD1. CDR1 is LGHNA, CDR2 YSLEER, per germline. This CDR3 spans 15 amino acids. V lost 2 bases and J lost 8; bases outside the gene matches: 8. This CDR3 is CASSQLDRGADTIYF. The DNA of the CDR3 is TGCGCCAGCAGCCAACTAGACAGGGGAGCAGACACCATATATTTT.

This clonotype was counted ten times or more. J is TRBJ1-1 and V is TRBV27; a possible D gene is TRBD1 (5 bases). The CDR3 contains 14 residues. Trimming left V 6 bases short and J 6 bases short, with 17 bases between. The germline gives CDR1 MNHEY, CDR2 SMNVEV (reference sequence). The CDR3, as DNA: TGTGCCAGCAGCCCCGGGCGGGGGGACGCTGAAGCTTTCTTT. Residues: CASSPGRGDAEAFF.

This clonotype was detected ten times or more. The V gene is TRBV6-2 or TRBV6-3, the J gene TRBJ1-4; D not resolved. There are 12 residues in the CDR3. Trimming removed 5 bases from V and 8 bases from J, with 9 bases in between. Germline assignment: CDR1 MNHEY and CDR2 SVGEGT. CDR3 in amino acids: CASSGLTEKLFF. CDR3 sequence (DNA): TGTGCCAGCAGTGGATTGACGGAAAAACTGTTTTTT.

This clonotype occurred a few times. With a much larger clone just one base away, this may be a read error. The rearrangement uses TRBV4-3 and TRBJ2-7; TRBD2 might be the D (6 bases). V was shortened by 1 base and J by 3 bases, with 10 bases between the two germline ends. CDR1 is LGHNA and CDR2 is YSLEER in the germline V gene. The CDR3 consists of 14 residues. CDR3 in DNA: TGCGCCAGCAGCCAAGTTGGAGGGTGCTACGAGCAGTACTTC. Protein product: CASSQVGGCYEQYF.

The CDR3 here is CASSQRLADGETQYF. The CDR3, as DNA: TGCGCCAGCAGTCAAAGACTAGCGGATGGAGAGACCCAGTACTTC. This rearrangement joins TRBV23-1 to TRBJ2-5; 9 nucleotides agree with TRBD2. TRBV23-1 is classed as an ORF, of uncertain function. The CDR3 loop spans 15 amino acids. The junction had 5 bases not matched to a gene; V was cut back by 2 bases and J by 4 bases.

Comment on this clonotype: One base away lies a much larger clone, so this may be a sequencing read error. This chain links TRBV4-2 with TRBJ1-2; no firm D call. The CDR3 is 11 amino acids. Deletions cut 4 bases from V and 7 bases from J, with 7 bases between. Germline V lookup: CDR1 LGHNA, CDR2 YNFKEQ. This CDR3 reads CASSLGPGYTF. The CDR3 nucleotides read TGTGCCAGCAGCCTAGGCCCTGGCTACACCTTC.

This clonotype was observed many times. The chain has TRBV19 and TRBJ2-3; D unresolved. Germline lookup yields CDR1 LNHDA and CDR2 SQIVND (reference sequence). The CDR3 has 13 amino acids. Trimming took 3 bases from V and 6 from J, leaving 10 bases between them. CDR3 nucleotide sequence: TGTGCCAGTAGTATGGCCCTTATGGATACGCAGTATTTT. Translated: CASSMALMDTQYF.